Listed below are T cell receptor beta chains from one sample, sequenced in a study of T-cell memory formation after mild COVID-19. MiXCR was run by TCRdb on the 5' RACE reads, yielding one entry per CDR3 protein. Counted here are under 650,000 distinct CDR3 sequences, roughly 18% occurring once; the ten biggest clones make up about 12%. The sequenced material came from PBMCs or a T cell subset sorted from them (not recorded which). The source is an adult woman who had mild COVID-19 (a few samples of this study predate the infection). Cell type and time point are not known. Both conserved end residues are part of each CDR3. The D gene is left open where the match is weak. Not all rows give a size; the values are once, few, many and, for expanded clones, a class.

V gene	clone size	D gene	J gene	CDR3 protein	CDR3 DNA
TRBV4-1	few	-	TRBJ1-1	CASSQDASGAEAFF	TGCGCCAGCAGCCAAGACGCTTCAGGCGCTGAAGCTTTCTTT
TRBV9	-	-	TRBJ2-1	CASSGRLGGGTDNEQFF	TGTGCCAGCAGCGGCCGACTGGGCGGGGGGACAGACAATGAGCAGTTCTTC
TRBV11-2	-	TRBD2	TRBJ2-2	CASSLEPPGAGGPGTGELFF	TGTGCCAGCAGCTTAGAGCCCCCAGGGGCGGGGGGGCCTGGCACCGGGGAGCTGTTTTTT
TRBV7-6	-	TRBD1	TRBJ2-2	CASSLFRGDRGYSAGELFF	TGTGCCAGCAGCCTCTTCCGGGGGGACAGGGGATACTCGGCCGGGGAGCTGTTTTTT
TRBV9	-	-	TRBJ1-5	CASSAQGLGNQPQHF	TGTGCCAGCAGCGCACAGGGACTAGGCAATCAGCCCCAGCATTTT
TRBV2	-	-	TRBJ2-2	CASRRFAQNTGELFF	TGTGCCAGCCGTCGCTTCGCGCAGAACACCGGGGAGCTGTTTTTT
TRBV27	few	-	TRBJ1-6	CASRAGDSPLHF	TGTGCCAGCAGAGCAGGGGATTCACCCCTCCACTTT
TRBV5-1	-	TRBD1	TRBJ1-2	CASSLGQGYTF	TGCGCCAGCAGCTTGGGACAGGGGTACACCTTC
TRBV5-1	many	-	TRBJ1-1	CASSFDQNTEAFF	TGCGCCAGCAGCTTTGACCAGAACACTGAAGCTTTCTTT
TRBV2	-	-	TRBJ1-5	CASSGRDQPQHF	TGTGCCAGCAGTGGTAGAGATCAGCCCCAGCATTTT
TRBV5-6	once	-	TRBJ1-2	CASSLEEGRRYVTNYGYTF	TGTGCCAGCAGCTTGGAAGAGGGGCGGCGGTACGTTACTAACTATGGCTACACCTTC
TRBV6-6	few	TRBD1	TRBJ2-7	CASSYPGGGSEQYF	TGTGCCAGCAGTTACCCAGGGGGTGGGAGCGAGCAGTACTTC
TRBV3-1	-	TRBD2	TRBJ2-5	CASSPGGPGETQYF	TGTGCCAGCAGTCCGGGGGGGCCGGGAGAGACCCAGTACTTC
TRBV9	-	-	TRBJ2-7	CASSVDIHPSNEQYF	TGTGCCAGCAGCGTAGACATTCACCCCAGTAACGAGCAGTACTTC
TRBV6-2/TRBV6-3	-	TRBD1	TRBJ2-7	CASSPPPTGAYEQYF	TGTGCCAGCAGCCCTCCCCCGACAGGGGCCTACGAGCAGTACTTC
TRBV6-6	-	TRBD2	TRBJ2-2	CASSYSGLAGVVGGELFF	TGTGCCAGCAGTTACTCTGGGCTAGCGGGAGTGGTAGGCGGGGAGCTGTTTTTT
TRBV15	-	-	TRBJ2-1	CATGGRMGYNEQFF	TGTGCCACGGGCGGCCGGATGGGATACAATGAGCAGTTCTTC
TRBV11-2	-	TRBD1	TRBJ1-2	CASSSPRNRGYGYTF	TGTGCCAGCAGCTCCCCACGGAACAGGGGCTATGGCTACACCTTC
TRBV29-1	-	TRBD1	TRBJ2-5	CSVRTGLWETQYF	TGCAGCGTGAGGACAGGGCTCTGGGAGACCCAGTACTTC
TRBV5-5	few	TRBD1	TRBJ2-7	CASSVDRDAYEQYF	TGTGCCAGCAGCGTTGACAGGGATGCCTACGAGCAGTACTTC
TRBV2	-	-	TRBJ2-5	CASSGGLRETQYF	TGTGCCAGCAGTGGAGGCCTGCGGGAGACCCAGTACTTC
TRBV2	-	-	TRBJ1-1	CASRGANTEAFF	TGTGCTTCACGTGGGGCGAACACTGAAGCTTTCTTT
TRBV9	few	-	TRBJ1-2	CASSVGADNYGYTF	TGTGCCAGCAGCGTAGGGGCAGACAACTATGGCTACACCTTC
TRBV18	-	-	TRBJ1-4	CASSRQGNEKLFF	TGTGCCAGCTCACGGCAGGGTAATGAAAAACTGTTTTTT
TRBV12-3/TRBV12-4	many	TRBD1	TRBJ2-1	CASSPRGQGISSYNEQFF	TGTGCCAGCAGCCCGCGGGGACAGGGGATAAGCTCCTACAATGAGCAGTTCTTC
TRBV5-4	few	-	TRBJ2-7	CASSLRAGTGPYEQYF	TGTGCCAGCAGCTTGCGTGCCGGGACGGGACCCTACGAGCAGTACTTC
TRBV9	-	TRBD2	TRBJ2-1	CASSGKSGGFDNEQFF	TGTGCCAGCAGCGGGAAGAGCGGGGGTTTTGACAATGAGCAGTTCTTC
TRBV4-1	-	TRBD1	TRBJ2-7	CASSQIRTGRNSYEQYF	TGCGCCAGCAGCCAAATAAGGACAGGGAGGAACTCCTACGAGCAGTACTTC
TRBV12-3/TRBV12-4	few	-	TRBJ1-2	CASSFGAYGYTF	TGTGCCAGCAGTTTCGGTGCATATGGCTACACCTTC
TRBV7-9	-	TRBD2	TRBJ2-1	CASSLARLAGGWDVGFF	TGTGCCAGCAGCTTAGCGCGGCTAGCGGGAGGCTGGGATGTCGGGTTCTTC
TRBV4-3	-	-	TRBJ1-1	CASSQYPGATNTEAFF	TGCGCCAGCAGCCAATATCCGGGGGCTACGAACACTGAAGCTTTCTTT
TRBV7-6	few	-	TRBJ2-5	CASSRILETQYF	TGTGCCAGCAGCCGGATCCTAGAGACCCAGTACTTC
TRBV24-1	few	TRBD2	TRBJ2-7	CATSDQPLTSGRRVQYF	TGTGCCACCAGTGATCAGCCCCTGACTAGCGGGAGACGGGTGCAGTACTTC
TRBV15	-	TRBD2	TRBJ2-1	CATSRDGVGLAGWNEQFF	TGTGCCACCAGCAGAGATGGGGTGGGGTTAGCGGGGTGGAATGAGCAGTTCTTC
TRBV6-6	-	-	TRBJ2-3	CASLLGRSTDTQYF	TGTGCCAGCCTCCTGGGGAGAAGCACAGATACGCAGTATTTT
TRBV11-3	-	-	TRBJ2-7	CASSQITPLEQYF	TGTGCCAGCAGCCAAATTACCCCCCTCGAGCAGTACTTC
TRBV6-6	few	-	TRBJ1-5	CASSYLDSYSNQPQHF	TGTGCCAGCAGTTACCTGGACAGCTATAGCAATCAGCCCCAGCATTTT
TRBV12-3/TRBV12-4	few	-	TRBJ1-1	CASSSHATTEAFF	TGTGCCAGCAGTTCGCATGCAACTACTGAAGCTTTCTTT
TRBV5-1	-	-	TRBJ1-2	CASSFPGNYGYTF	TGTGCCAGCAGCTTTCCCGGGAACTATGGCTACACCTTC
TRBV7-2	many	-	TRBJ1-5	CASKGYGNQPQHF	TGTGCCAGCAAGGGGTATGGCAATCAGCCCCAGCATTTT
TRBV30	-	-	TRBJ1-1	CAWSPRGGNTEAFF	TGTGCCTGGAGTCCAAGGGGGGGTAACACTGAAGCTTTCTTT
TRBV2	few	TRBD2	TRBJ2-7	CASSAGLVSYEQYF	TGTGCCAGCAGTGCCGGACTAGTGTCCTACGAGCAGTACTTC
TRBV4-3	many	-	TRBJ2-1	CASSQDIGVGSNEQFF	TGCGCCAGCAGCCAAGATATAGGGGTCGGCTCTAATGAGCAGTTCTTC
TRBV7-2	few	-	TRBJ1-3	CASSLAGGGLGNTIYF	TGTGCCAGCAGCTTAGCCGGGGGCGGATTGGGAAACACCATATATTTT
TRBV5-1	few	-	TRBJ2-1	CASSLTGAHEQFF	TGCGCCAGCAGCTTGACGGGGGCCCATGAGCAGTTCTTC
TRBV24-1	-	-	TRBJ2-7	CATSDPADAEQYF	TGTGCCACCAGTGACCCCGCCGACGCCGAGCAGTACTTC